This T cell receptor (beta chain) appears in the sequencing data of a study of blood T cell repertoires in COVID-19. Clones were sequenced by immunoSEQ multiplex PCR, and TCRdb holds only the in-frame ones, with some missing. This table has 150,000 to 200,000 clones, roughly 91% appearing once. There are 16 residues in the CDR3. Germline CDR1 and CDR2: LNHDA and SQIVND (reference sequence). V lost 5 bases, J lost 1 base, and 8 bases stayed unmatched. The sequencing input was peripheral blood. The V call is TRBV19, the J call TRBJ2-5, with TRBD1 matching 9 bases. The receptor was isolated from a woman in her fifties or sixties with acute or convalescent COVID-19. CDR3 sequence reads: CASSVEGQGIQETQYF. The CDR3 region has the DNA TGTGCCAGTAGTGTGGAAGGACAGGGGATCCAAGAGACCCAGTACTTC.